The 30 T cell receptor beta chains given below trace back to one sample, sequenced in a study of Ad26.COV2.S vaccination and SARS-CoV-2 variants. Produced via immunoSEQ multiplex PCR; TCRdb's table is partial and in-frame only. The sample includes hundreds of thousands of clones, about 87% of them seen just once. The treatment denotes: roughly 18 received Ad26.COV2.S at low or high dose, single or two shots; five or six received placebo; per-sample allocation not given. Vaccine and placebo recipients were sampled on day 63 after the first injection. The sequencing here drew on peripheral blood, taken in a trial of Ad26.COV2.S vaccine versus placebo. These receptors were collected from a person aged 18 to 65 who received the Ad26.COV2.S COVID-19 vaccine or a placebo.

This clone is a singleton in its sample. CDR3 loop: CASSLGGVGQPQHF. The DNA of the CDR3 is TGCGCCAGCAGCTTGGGGGGCGTGGGTCAGCCCCAGCATTTT. V and J are TRBV5-1 and TRBJ1-5; D possibly corresponds to TRBD1 (5 bases). The CDR3 sequence is 14 residues long. Deletions cut 0 bases from V and 6 bases from J, with 10 bases between. Germline V lookup: CDR1 SGHRS, CDR2 YFSETQ.

The genes are TRBV19 and TRBJ2-7, with 9 bases lining up with TRBD1. V gave up 6 bases and J gave up 0 bases; unmatched junction bases: 3. Germline lookup yields CDR1 LNHDA and CDR2 SQIVND (reference sequence). This CDR3 region has 14 residues. The CDR3 DNA reads as TGTGCCAGTAGGGAGACAGGGGGCTCCTACGAGCAGTACTTC. Residues: CASRETGGSYEQYF. Drawing the rest from reference TRBV19 and TRBJ2-7, the complete variable domain is DGGITQSPKYLFRKEGQNVTLSCEQNLNHDAMYWYRQDPGQGLRLIYYSQIVNDFQKGDIAEGYSVSREKKESFPLTVTSAQKNPTAFYLCASRETGGSYEQYFGPGTRLTVT.

The rearrangement uses TRBV5-1 and TRBJ2-1; 10 nucleotides agree with TRBD2. CDR3 length: 16 residues. V was pared by 3 bases and J by 2 bases, with 5 bases of the junction left unmatched. Germline CDR1 SGHRS, CDR2 YFSETQ. Written as DNA, the CDR3 is TGCGCCAGCAGCTCCAGTAGCGGGGGGACCTACAATGAGCAGTTCTTC. It specifies CASSSSSGGTYNEQFF.

J is TRBJ1-1 and V is TRBV19; D is uncertain. The CDR3 runs to 14 residues. Germline V CDR1 and CDR2: LNHDA, SQIVND (reference sequence). Trimming removed 3 bases at V and 4 bases at J, with 12 bases between. Here the CDR3 reads CASSIAGMGTEAFF. CDR3 nucleotide sequence: TGTGCCAGTAGTATTGCTGGGATGGGCACTGAAGCTTTCTTT.

The chain joins TRBV19 to TRBJ2-1; no firm D call. V dropped 3 bases and J dropped 2 bases, with 11 bases sitting between them. This CDR3 region has 15 residues. Germline CDR1 and CDR2: LNHDA and SQIVND (reference sequence). The CDR3 region has the DNA TGTGCCAGTAGTATTAGGTTCGGGCCCTACAATGAGCAGTTCTTC. Translating gives CASSIRFGPYNEQFF.

This sequence joins TRBV5-1 and TRBJ2-1, with 10 positions matching TRBD2. The CDR3 contains 16 residues. With V trimmed by 2 bases and J by 7 bases, 9 bases remained unmatched. Germline-derived CDR1 and CDR2 are SGHRS and YFSETQ. This CDR3 is CASSFSLAGSTNEQFF. The CDR3 DNA sequence: TGCGCCAGCAGCTTCTCACTAGCGGGGAGTACAAATGAGCAGTTCTTC.

This clone was counted between two and nine times. J is TRBJ1-5 and V is TRBV6-6, with D perhaps matching TRBD1 (5 bases). Trimming pared 8 bases from V and 9 bases from J, leaving 14 bases between. The CDR3 has 12 residues. Germline CDR1 MNHNY, CDR2 SVGAGI (reference sequence). CDR3 loop: CASREGTGPQHF. CDR3 coding DNA: TGTGCCAGCCGAGAGGGGACCGGGCCCCAGCATTTT.

This clone came up once. The rearrangement joins TRBV12-5 to TRBJ1-4; D is possibly TRBD1 (5 bases). Germline V gives CDR1 LGHNT, CDR2 FRNRAP. The CDR3 has 13 residues. The V end was cut by 5 bases, the J end by 8 bases, with 12 bases between. The CDR3 nucleotides are TGTGCTAGTGGTCCTCAGGGCCTCGAAAAACTGTTTTTT. Translated, it gives CASGPQGLEKLFF.

In regard to this clone: Its ends do not fully match the called genes, so a read error is possible. CDR3 sequence reads: CATSRGPAYYSPLHF. CDR3 nucleotides: TGTGCCACCAGCAGAGGTCCGGCCTATTATTCACCCCTCCACTTT. This chain connects TRBV15 to TRBJ1-6; unclear D gene. Germline V gene sequence: CDR1 LNHNV, CDR2 YYDKDF (reference sequence). The CDR3 has 15 amino acids.

The J gene is TRBJ1-1, the V gene TRBV4-3; weak D call: TRBD1 (5 bases). Germline V gene sequence: CDR1 LGHNA, CDR2 YSLEER. Deletions cut 1 base from V and 1 base from J, with 7 bases between. There are 14 residues in the CDR3. CDR3 bases: TGCGCCAGCAGCCAAGGGGGGAGGAACACTGAAGCTTTCTTT. Encoded protein: CASSQGGRNTEAFF.

The chain combines TRBV7-9 with TRBJ1-5, with D perhaps TRBD1 (6 bases). CDR3 length: 16 residues. Germline V gene sequence: CDR1 SEHNR, CDR2 FQNEAQ (reference sequence). V was clipped by 0 bases and J by 5 bases, with 14 bases between them. CDR3 residues: CASSLALGAGYQPQHF. For the CDR3, the DNA is TGTGCCAGCAGCTTAGCCTTGGGGGCAGGGTATCAGCCCCAGCATTTT. The full variable domain, its missing parts supplied by reference TRBV7-9 and TRBJ1-5, is DTGVSQNPRHKITKRGQNVTFRCDPISEHNRLYWYRQTLGQGPEFLTYFQNEAQLEKSRLLSDRFSAERPKGSFSTLEIQRTEQGDSAMYLCASSLALGAGYQPQHFGDGTRLSIL.

The chain is built from TRBV7-2 and TRBJ1-6; no firm D call. There are 16 residues in the CDR3. Trimming shortened V by 2 bases and J by 0 bases, and 8 bases separated the two germline ends. Germline CDR1 SGHTA, CDR2 FQGNSA. The CDR3 sequence is CASSLPSSSYNSPLHF. The CDR3 coding sequence is TGTGCCAGCAGCTTACCTTCCAGCTCCTATAATTCACCCCTCCACTTT.

The V gene is TRBV10-3, the J gene TRBJ1-5; 8 bases are a match to TRBD1. This CDR3 is 13 amino acids long. CDR1 is ENHRY and CDR2 is SYGVKD in the germline V gene. V trimming: 9 bases; J trimming: 5 bases; junction bases outside the gene matches: 6. CDR3 sequence (DNA): TGTGCCATTACGACAGGGGAGGATCAGCCCCAGCATTTT. It yields the protein CAITTGEDQPQHF.

The J gene is TRBJ1-6, the V gene TRBV2; possible D gene TRBD1, 5 bases. This CDR3 has 15 amino acids. V lost 5 bases and J 10 bases, leaving 18 bases between the germline ends. Germline V gene sequence: CDR1 SNHLY, CDR2 FYNNEI. CDR3 protein: CASSQTGGSRSPLHF. CDR3 coding DNA: TGTGCCAGCAGTCAAACAGGAGGTTCAAGGTCACCCCTCCACTTT.

This clone showed up just once. J is TRBJ2-3 and V is TRBV4-1; the D is unclear. The germline V gene encodes CDR1 MGHRA and CDR2 YSYEKL. The CDR3 length is 14 residues. V was clipped by 0 bases and J by 2 bases, with 6 bases between them. In DNA form, the CDR3 reads TGCGCCAGCAGCCAAGACAAGTACACAGATACGCAGTATTTT. Its protein product is CASSQDKYTDTQYF.

The rearrangement joins TRBV10-3 to TRBJ2-2, with 8 bases aligning to TRBD2. This CDR3 is built from 14 residues. The trim removed 5 bases at V and 4 bases at J, leaving 3 bases unmatched. CDR1 ENHRY and CDR2 SYGVKD come from the germline V gene. CDR3 in amino acids: CAISSGGGTGELFF. CDR3 nucleotide sequence: TGTGCCATCAGTAGCGGGGGTGGCACCGGGGAGCTGTTTTTT.

The chain joins TRBV2 to TRBJ2-3; 7 positions agree with TRBD2. Germline-derived CDR1 and CDR2 are SNHLY and FYNNEI. V dropped 7 bases and J dropped 0; count of bases not matched to a gene: 13. The CDR3 has 17 amino acids. CDR3 coding DNA: TGTGCCAGCACTTGGCTAGCGGCCAGCCCTAGCACAGATACGCAGTATTTT. This sequence encodes CASTWLAASPSTDTQYF.

The rearrangement links TRBV6-5 to TRBJ1-1; tentative D call: TRBD1 (6 bases). Between the trimmed V and J ends, which lost 2 bases and 1 base, there was a span of 14 bases. CDR3 length equals 16 residues. Germline-derived CDR1 and CDR2 are MNHEY and SVGAGI. In DNA, the CDR3 is TGTGCCAGCAGTTACGTCGGGGGGCCGGGGAACACTGAAGCTTTCTTT. Translation: CASSYVGGPGNTEAFF.

The rearrangement uses TRBV5-1 and TRBJ2-5, with unresolved D. In germline, CDR1 is SGHRS, CDR2 YFSETQ. Trimming removed 0 bases from V and 7 bases from J, with 10 bases in between. The CDR3 contains 13 residues. CDR3 in amino acids: CASSLDGWGTQYF. The CDR3 DNA sequence: TGCGCCAGCAGCTTGGACGGGTGGGGGACCCAGTACTTC.

The chain couples TRBV19 to TRBJ1-1; D not certain. Germline V gives CDR1 LNHDA, CDR2 SQIVND (reference sequence). This CDR3 is 14 amino acids long. Deletions cut 5 bases from V and 0 bases from J, with 10 bases between. This CDR3 is CASSLTEMNTEAFF. In DNA form, the CDR3 reads TGTGCCAGTAGTCTAACAGAGATGAACACTGAAGCTTTCTTT.

This rearrangement joins TRBV28 to TRBJ1-1; 9 nucleotides line up with TRBD1. Germline CDR1 reads MDHEN; CDR2 reads SYDVKM. V lost 4 bases to trimming and J lost 11 bases; unmatched junction nucleotides: 5. The CDR3 length is 12 residues. CDR3 bases: TGTGCCAGCAGTTGGACAGGGGCGGGTGCTTTCTTT. Encoded protein: CASSWTGAGAFF.

The chain combines TRBV12-5 with TRBJ2-4; D perhaps matches TRBD2 (5 bases). The CDR3 is made up of 12 amino acids. CDR1 is LGHNT, CDR2 FRNRAP, per germline. With 3 bases removed from V and 13 bases from J, the gap between germline ends came to 13 bases. CDR3 loop: CASGLSRDLQYF. The CDR3 DNA is TGTGCTAGTGGTTTAAGCCGGGATCTCCAGTACTTC.

The gene calls are TRBV12-3 or TRBV12-4 and TRBJ1-1, with 7 bases aligning to TRBD1. The CDR3 runs 13 residues. V lost 3 bases and J lost 4; bases outside the gene matches: 2. CDR3 bases: TGTGCCAGCAGTTTTGACAGGGCCACTGAAGCTTTCTTT. Translation: CASSFDRATEAFF.

The chain joins TRBV7-2 to TRBJ2-2; D is possibly TRBD1 (7 bases). CDR1 SGHTA and CDR2 FQGNSA come from the germline V gene. V was cut by 3 bases and J by 5 bases, with 13 bases left in between. The CDR3 runs 15 residues. The CDR3 nucleotides read TGTGCCAGCAGCTTGCAACAGGGGAGGACCGGGGAGCTGTTTTTT. Amino acids: CASSLQQGRTGELFF. Based on the CDR3 plus reference TRBV7-2 and TRBJ2-2, the full variable domain is GAGVSQSPSNKVTEKGKDVELRCDPISGHTALYWYRQSLGQGLEFLIYFQGNSAPDKSGLPSDRFSAERTGGSVSTLTIQRTQQEDSAVYLCASSLQQGRTGELFFGEGSRLTVL.

The chain carries TRBV4-3 and TRBJ2-3, with 8 nucleotides matching TRBD2. V trimming: 4 bases; J trimming: 2 bases; junction bases outside the gene matches: 8. The germline gives CDR1 LGHNA, CDR2 YSLEER. The CDR3 has 16 residues. The CDR3 nucleotides are TGCGCCAGCAGCCTCAGCGGGGGCCGGAACACAGATACGCAGTATTTT. It encodes CASSLSGGRNTDTQYF.

This clone has a single count. CDR3 amino acids: CASSFPRAGDETQYF. CDR3 nucleotides: TGTGCCAGCAGCTTCCCTCGGGCGGGAGATGAGACCCAGTACTTC. The chain combines TRBV7-9 with TRBJ2-5; 7 nucleotides line up with TRBD2. This CDR3 contains 15 residues. V lost 3 bases, J lost 5 bases, and 9 bases stayed unmatched. Germline assignment: CDR1 SEHNR and CDR2 FQNEAQ (reference sequence).

The V and J genes are TRBV7-2 and TRBJ2-5; D is unclear. Trimming removed 2 bases at V and 5 bases at J, with 9 bases between. The CDR3 loop spans 13 amino acids. Looked up from germline, CDR1 is SGHTA and CDR2 is FQGNSA. DNA of the CDR3: TGTGCCAGCAGCTTAACCTTTACGGAGACCCAGTACTTC. Translation: CASSLTFTETQYF.

This chain uses TRBV6-5 with TRBJ1-5; 8 bases align to TRBD1. V was pared by 8 bases and J by 7 bases, with 10 bases of the junction left unmatched. This CDR3 spans 14 amino acids. In germline, CDR1 is MNHEY, CDR2 SVGAGI. The chain's CDR3 is CASGVTGGGQPQHF. For the CDR3, the DNA is TGTGCCAGCGGAGTTACAGGGGGGGGACAGCCCCAGCATTTT.

The V call is TRBV7-2, the J call TRBJ2-3; no clear D. This CDR3 is built from 16 residues. Germline V lookup: CDR1 SGHTA, CDR2 FQGNSA. V lost 2 bases and J lost 0, with 12 bases in between. This chain's CDR3 is CASSLSLSQSTDTQYF. The CDR3 DNA is TGTGCCAGCAGCTTATCTCTATCCCAGAGCACAGATACGCAGTATTTT.

This chain connects TRBV7-9 to TRBJ2-2; 7 bases match TRBD1. Germline-derived CDR1 and CDR2 are SEHNR and FQNEAQ (reference sequence). J lost 4 bases, V lost 5 bases, and 7 bases had no gene match. This CDR3 has 15 amino acids. CDR3 sequence: CASSPGQPGTGELFF. The CDR3 DNA reads TGTGCCAGCAGCCCGGGACAGCCGGGCACCGGGGAGCTGTTTTTT.